Listed below are T cell receptor beta chains from one sample, sequenced in a study of spatial heterogeneity in lung cancer. TCRdb used MiXCR to reprocess the 5' RACE reads, holding one entry per CDR3 protein. Among 45,000 to 55,000 distinct CDR3 sequences listed, less than 5.5% were seen once. Sample: PBMCs, taken at surgery. The receptors shown here come from a male donor with early-stage non-small cell lung cancer. CDR3s include the opening cysteine and the closing phenylalanine or tryptophan. The order of the fields is CDR3 protein, CDR3 DNA, J gene, clone size, V gene, D gene. The D gene is left open where the match is weak. The size of a clone is reported for some rows only, either as once, few or many, or as a class for expanded clones.

CDR3aa: CSATRGGVGYNEQFF; CDR3nt: TGCAGTGCTACCCGGGGAGGGGTCGGATACAATGAGCAGTTCTTC; j_gene: TRBJ2-1; abundance: many; v_gene: TRBV20-1; d_gene: TRBD2
CDR3aa: CASSFEGANTEAFF; CDR3nt: TGTGCCAGCAGCTTCGAAGGGGCGAACACTGAAGCTTTCTTT; j_gene: TRBJ1-1; abundance: NA; v_gene: TRBV7-9; d_gene: NA
CDR3aa: CATHREIDNEQFF; CDR3nt: TGTGCCACCCACAGGGAGATCGACAATGAGCAGTTCTTC; j_gene: TRBJ2-1; abundance: many; v_gene: TRBV14; d_gene: NA
CDR3aa: CAWRPGTSLPEQYF; CDR3nt: TGTGCCTGGAGACCCGGGACTAGTCTCCCCGAGCAGTACTTC; j_gene: TRBJ2-7; abundance: many; v_gene: TRBV30; d_gene: TRBD2
CDR3aa: CASSQEGDRSYEQYF; CDR3nt: TGTGCCAGCAGCCAAGAAGGGGACAGATCCTACGAGCAGTACTTC; j_gene: TRBJ2-7; abundance: many; v_gene: TRBV4-2; d_gene: TRBD1
CDR3aa: CAISEEGRAKNEQYF; CDR3nt: TGTGCCATCAGTGAGGAGGGCAGGGCTAAGAACGAGCAGTACTTC; j_gene: TRBJ2-7; abundance: many; v_gene: TRBV10-3; d_gene: NA
CDR3aa: CASSLGAWETQYF; CDR3nt: TGTGCCAGCAGCTTAGGCGCTTGGGAGACCCAGTACTTC; j_gene: TRBJ2-5; abundance: many; v_gene: TRBV7-2; d_gene: NA
CDR3aa: CASSPRQGGHEQYF; CDR3nt: TGTGCCAGCAGTCCACGACAGGGGGGGCACGAGCAGTACTTC; j_gene: TRBJ2-7; abundance: many; v_gene: TRBV2; d_gene: TRBD1
CDR3aa: CASSSGRTTYEQYF; CDR3nt: TGTGCCAGCAGTTCCGGGAGAACAACCTACGAGCAGTACTTC; j_gene: TRBJ2-7; abundance: many; v_gene: TRBV2; d_gene: NA
CDR3aa: CATSARTGGTDTQYF; CDR3nt: TGTGCCACCAGCGCCCGGACAGGGGGCACAGATACGCAGTATTTT; j_gene: TRBJ2-3; abundance: many; v_gene: TRBV15; d_gene: TRBD1
CDR3aa: CSAWREWDSNGYTF; CDR3nt: TGCAGTGCTTGGAGGGAATGGGACTCAAATGGCTACACCTTC; j_gene: TRBJ1-2; abundance: NA; v_gene: TRBV20-1; d_gene: NA
CDR3aa: CASAHGNPYEQYF; CDR3nt: TGTGCCAGCGCCCACGGGAACCCCTACGAGCAGTACTTC; j_gene: TRBJ2-7; abundance: many; v_gene: TRBV6-1; d_gene: NA
CDR3aa: CASSLKATYEQYF; CDR3nt: TGCGCCAGCAGCTTGAAGGCTACCTACGAGCAGTACTTC; j_gene: TRBJ2-7; abundance: NA; v_gene: TRBV5-1; d_gene: NA
CDR3aa: CASSKEGAGGKIGQYF; CDR3nt: TGTGCCAGCAGCAAAGAGGGGGCAGGGGGCAAGATTGGGCAGTACTTC; j_gene: TRBJ2-7; abundance: few; v_gene: TRBV21-1; d_gene: NA
CDR3aa: CASSVGINQPQHF; CDR3nt: TGTGCCAGCAGCGTAGGGATTAATCAGCCCCAGCATTTT; j_gene: TRBJ1-5; abundance: many; v_gene: TRBV9; d_gene: NA
CDR3aa: CASSLWAGTSGSGANVLTF; CDR3nt: TGTGCCAGCAGTTTATGGGCAGGGACTAGCGGTTCTGGGGCCAACGTCCTGACTTTC; j_gene: TRBJ2-6; abundance: many; v_gene: TRBV27; d_gene: TRBD2
CDR3aa: CASSLDGNQPQHF; CDR3nt: TGCGCCAGCAGCTTGGATGGTAATCAGCCCCAGCATTTT; j_gene: TRBJ1-5; abundance: many; v_gene: TRBV5-1; d_gene: NA
CDR3aa: CASSFKGVSNQPQHF; CDR3nt: TGTGCCAGCAGCTTCAAGGGGGTGAGCAATCAGCCCCAGCATTTT; j_gene: TRBJ1-5; abundance: many; v_gene: TRBV5-6; d_gene: NA
CDR3aa: CATHRGRADTQYF; CDR3nt: TGTGCCACTCACAGGGGGCGCGCGGATACGCAGTATTTT; j_gene: TRBJ2-3; abundance: many; v_gene: TRBV2; d_gene: TRBD1
CDR3aa: CSASFGGSLAEQYF; CDR3nt: TGCAGTGCTAGTTTTGGCGGGAGTCTGGCCGAGCAGTACTTC; j_gene: TRBJ2-7; abundance: many; v_gene: TRBV20-1; d_gene: TRBD2
CDR3aa: CASSQEVGGQASFPLHF; CDR3nt: TGCGCCAGCAGCCAAGAAGTGGGGGGGCAGGCCTCGTTCCCCCTCCACTTT; j_gene: TRBJ1-6; abundance: many; v_gene: TRBV4-3; d_gene: NA
CDR3aa: CASSSSGQPLSF; CDR3nt: TGTGCCAGCAGCTCCTCGGGACAGCCCCTAAGCTTC; j_gene: TRBJ2-1; abundance: many; v_gene: TRBV7-9; d_gene: TRBD1
CDR3aa: CASSVQGGNQPQHF; CDR3nt: TGTGCCAGCTCAGTACAGGGGGGCAATCAGCCCCAGCATTTT; j_gene: TRBJ1-5; abundance: many; v_gene: TRBV18; d_gene: TRBD1
CDR3aa: CASSSDIYQETQYF; CDR3nt: TGTGCCAGCAGTTCGGACATATACCAAGAGACCCAGTACTTC; j_gene: TRBJ2-5; abundance: NA; v_gene: TRBV27; d_gene: NA
CDR3aa: CAISKSPGVAGEGNYEQYF; CDR3nt: TGTGCCATCAGTAAATCACCTGGAGTAGCGGGAGAAGGGAATTACGAGCAGTACTTC; j_gene: TRBJ2-7; abundance: many; v_gene: TRBV10-3; d_gene: TRBD2
CDR3aa: CASSSGEREGPQFF; CDR3nt: TGTGCCAGTAGTAGTGGCGAGCGGGAGGGCCCGCAGTTCTTC; j_gene: TRBJ2-1; abundance: many; v_gene: TRBV19; d_gene: TRBD2
CDR3aa: CASSVATGLYEQYF; CDR3nt: TGTGCCAGCAGCGTAGCGACAGGGCTCTACGAGCAGTACTTC; j_gene: TRBJ2-7; abundance: many; v_gene: TRBV9; d_gene: TRBD1
CDR3aa: CASSQDGRTSGRSPKNIQYF; CDR3nt: TGTGCCAGCAGCCAAGACGGCAGGACTAGCGGGAGGTCTCCCAAAAACATTCAGTACTTC; j_gene: TRBJ2-4; abundance: many; v_gene: TRBV4-2; d_gene: TRBD2
CDR3aa: CASSQLDQNTGELFF; CDR3nt: TGTGCCAGCAGCCAACTGGACCAAAACACCGGGGAGCTGTTTTTT; j_gene: TRBJ2-2; abundance: many; v_gene: TRBV3-1; d_gene: NA
CDR3aa: CASSSAGGYYGYTF; CDR3nt: TGTGCCAGCAGTTCCGCGGGAGGATACTATGGCTACACCTTC; j_gene: TRBJ1-2; abundance: many; v_gene: TRBV12-3/TRBV12-4; d_gene: NA
CDR3aa: CASSKGGEANIQYF; CDR3nt: TGTGCCAGCAGTAAGGGGGGCGAGGCAAACATTCAGTACTTC; j_gene: TRBJ2-4; abundance: many; v_gene: TRBV2; d_gene: NA
CDR3aa: CASSTTGNTEAFF; CDR3nt: TGTGCCAGCAGTACAACAGGGAACACTGAAGCTTTCTTT; j_gene: TRBJ1-1; abundance: many; v_gene: TRBV27; d_gene: NA
CDR3aa: CASHRGSFTEAFF; CDR3nt: TGTGCCAGCCACAGGGGGAGTTTCACTGAAGCTTTCTTT; j_gene: TRBJ1-1; abundance: many; v_gene: TRBV12-3/TRBV12-4; d_gene: TRBD1
CDR3aa: CASSLGGTRDQPQHF; CDR3nt: TGTGCCAGCAGTTTAGGCGGGACGAGAGATCAGCCCCAGCATTTT; j_gene: TRBJ1-5; abundance: few; v_gene: TRBV12-3/TRBV12-4; d_gene: NA
CDR3aa: CAWIRSGRGYQETQYF; CDR3nt: TGTGCCTGGATTCGAAGCGGGAGAGGGTACCAAGAGACCCAGTACTTC; j_gene: TRBJ2-5; abundance: few; v_gene: TRBV30; d_gene: TRBD2
CDR3aa: CASSPVGGDYEQYF; CDR3nt: TGTGCCAGCAGCCCAGTGGGGGGTGACTACGAGCAGTACTTC; j_gene: TRBJ2-7; abundance: many; v_gene: TRBV27; d_gene: NA
CDR3aa: CASSLRRGLGEQYF; CDR3nt: TGTGCCAGCAGCTTAAGAAGGGGGCTAGGTGAGCAGTACTTC; j_gene: TRBJ2-7; abundance: many; v_gene: TRBV11-3; d_gene: TRBD1